A single sample gave rise to the 25 T cell receptor beta chains below, sequenced in a study of T cells in Graves' hyperthyroidism and ophthalmopathy. Amplification targeted TCR beta CDR3 regions from RNA transcripts. First-round RT-PCR targeting the TCR CDR3 was performed with the HTBI primer set. Using its own MiXCR run on the multiplex PCR reads, TCRdb lists one record per CDR3 protein. The sample has 450,000 to 500,000 distinct CDR3 sequences, 20% to 25% seen once; the top ten hold about 53%. The sequencing input was blood. These receptors all come from a woman in her 70s with Graves' ophthalmopathy.

This clonotype was counted at least ten times. The chain uses TRBV28 and TRBJ2-7; 11 bases line up with TRBD2. Germline V gene lookup returns CDR1 MDHEN and CDR2 SYDVKM. The CDR3 totals 15 residues. The junction had 10 bases not matched to a gene; V was cut back by 7 bases and J by 5 bases. This CDR3 reads CASTRALAGANEQYF. The CDR3 nucleotides read TGTGCCAGCACCCGGGCACTAGCGGGAGCCAACGAGCAGTACTTC.

The genes are TRBV6-2 or TRBV6-3 and TRBJ2-1, with 10 nucleotides matching TRBD2. CDR3 length: 15 residues. The V gene end was trimmed by 4 bases and the J gene end by 8 bases; junction bases not matched to a gene: 8. The germline V gene has CDR1 MNHEY and CDR2 SVGEGT. This chain's CDR3 is CASSSKPSGSHEQFF. The CDR3 nucleotides read TGTGCCAGCAGTTCGAAGCCTAGCGGGAGCCATGAGCAGTTCTTC.

This clonotype has more than one count but fewer than ten. The chain recombines TRBV7-3 with TRBJ2-7; TRBD1 matches 7 bases. The V segment lost 2 bases and the J segment 2 bases; nucleotides outside the gene matches: 6. Germline V gene sequence: CDR1 SGHTA, CDR2 FQGTGA. The CDR3 loop spans 15 amino acids. The CDR3 region is CASSLAGGKTYEQYF. The CDR3, as DNA: TGTGCCAGCAGCTTAGCAGGGGGTAAAACCTACGAGCAGTACTTC.

This clonotype appeared a few times. Here the CDR3 reads CSARDLDQPQHF. CDR3 nucleotide sequence: TGCAGTGCTAGAGATCTTGATCAGCCCCAGCATTTT. The chain couples TRBV20-1 to TRBJ1-5; D is undetermined. Germline V gives CDR1 DFQATT, CDR2 SNEGSKA (reference sequence). Between the trimmed V and J ends, which lost 0 bases and 5 bases, there was a span of 5 bases. The CDR3 is 12 amino acids.

The rearrangement uses TRBV11-3 and TRBJ2-3; TRBD1 matches 11 bases. Germline V gene lookup returns CDR1 SGHNT and CDR2 YENEEA. The CDR3 is 15 amino acids. With 6 bases clipped from V and 5 bases from J, the junction kept 7 bases outside the gene matches. The chain's CDR3 is CASSDSGTGGDTQYF. The CDR3 DNA reads as TGTGCCAGCAGTGACTCCGGGACAGGGGGAGATACGCAGTATTTT.

This clonotype has a handful of counts. The chain links TRBV11-3 to TRBJ1-3; perhaps TRBD1 as D (5 bases). The CDR3 consists of 14 residues. Germline CDR1 reads SGHNT; CDR2 reads YENEEA. Trimming took off 7 bases at V and 3 bases at J, with 13 bases between the two ends. CDR3 sequence (DNA): TGTGCCAGCACCGGCGGGGCGGATGGAAACACCATATATTTT. It specifies CASTGGADGNTIYF.

The V gene is TRBV12-3 or TRBV12-4, the J gene TRBJ2-1, with a tentative D call TRBD1 (6 bases). Deletions cut 3 bases from V and 0 bases from J, with 15 bases between. The CDR3 loop spans 17 amino acids. This CDR3 reads CASSLGPTGSSYNEQFF. Written as DNA, the CDR3 is TGTGCCAGCAGTTTGGGGCCGACAGGCAGCTCCTACAATGAGCAGTTCTTC.

This clonotype was picked up a small number of times. The rearrangement links TRBV10-3 to TRBJ2-3, with 14 bases fitting TRBD2. Germline CDR1 reads ENHRY; CDR2 reads SYGVKD. CDR3 length: 18 amino acids. V shed 6 bases, J shed 4 bases, and the junction held 12 bases outside the gene matches. In nucleotides, the CDR3 is TGTGCCATCAGGGCGGCCGGGACTAGCGGGAGTAGGGCAGATACGCAGTATTTT. Amino acid sequence: CAIRAAGTSGSRADTQYF.

J is TRBJ1-6 and V is TRBV6-1, with 7 positions matching TRBD1. The length of the CDR3 is 13 residues. Germline CDR1 is MNHNS and CDR2 is SASEGT. Trimming took 7 bases from V and 7 from J; bases not matched to a gene: 4. The CDR3 spells CASTGTVNSPLHF. CDR3 nucleotides: TGTGCCAGCACCGGGACAGTAAATTCACCCCTCCACTTT.

This clonotype appeared a few times. The rearrangement links TRBV10-3 to TRBJ2-3; 9 bases are shared with TRBD1. Germline-derived CDR1 and CDR2 are ENHRY and SYGVKD. CDR3 length equals 16 residues. The trim removed 10 bases at V and 0 bases at J, leaving 11 bases unmatched. Written as DNA, the CDR3 is TGTGCCACCCGGGGCCGGGACAGGGCTAGCACAGATACGCAGTATTTT. Its protein is CATRGRDRASTDTQYF.

This clonotype appeared once. The V call is TRBV15, the J call TRBJ2-5; no clear D. The V gene lost 2 bases and the J gene lost 3 bases, with 10 bases spanning the gap. Germline V gene sequence: CDR1 LNHNV, CDR2 YYDKDF (reference sequence). This CDR3 comprises 14 residues. Here the CDR3 reads CATSRRLTEETQYF. The CDR3 bases are TGTGCCACCAGCAGACGATTGACTGAAGAGACCCAGTACTTC.

The chain has TRBV24-1 and TRBJ2-3, with TRBD1 identical over 10 bases. V lost 4 bases to trimming and J lost 4 bases; unmatched junction nucleotides: 4. Per the germline V gene, CDR1 is KGHDR and CDR2 is SFDVKD. This CDR3 spans 15 amino acids. In nucleotides, the CDR3 is TGTGCCACCAGTGACCCGACAGGGGGCCCAGATACGCAGTATTTT. Encoded protein: CATSDPTGGPDTQYF.

This chain links TRBV11-2 with TRBJ1-2, with unresolved D. Germline CDR1 reads SGHAT; CDR2 reads FQNNGV. Trimming stripped 5 bases from V and 3 bases from J, with 16 bases between. This CDR3 spans 15 amino acids. CDR3 DNA: TGTGCCAGCAGCCCACTACAGACTAGCTACTATGGCTACACCTTC. This sequence encodes CASSPLQTSYYGYTF.

This clonotype showed up just a few times. V gene TRBV6-1 combines with J gene TRBJ1-2; the D gene is possibly TRBD1 (5 bases). This CDR3 comprises 15 residues. Trimming cost V 8 bases and J 4 bases, with 20 bases left between them. Germline CDR1 and CDR2: MNHNS and SASEGT. CDR3 sequence: CASSPGGGSSYGYTF. CDR3 bases: TGTGCCAGCTCCCCGGGGGGGGGTTCTAGCTATGGCTACACCTTC.

This clonotype was picked up a small number of times. J is TRBJ2-2 and V is TRBV5-1; D is possibly TRBD2 (6 bases). CDR3 length: 16 amino acids. Germline V gene lookup returns CDR1 SGHRS and CDR2 YFSETQ. V dropped 4 bases and J dropped 5 bases, with 18 bases sitting between them. The CDR3 nucleotides read TGCGCCAGCAGCGTGATGGGACTTTCTGAAACCGGGGAGCTGTTTTTT. It specifies CASSVMGLSETGELFF.

This clonotype was seen repeatedly, ten times or more. The gene calls are TRBV28 and TRBJ2-5; tentative D call: TRBD1 (5 bases). CDR1 MDHEN and CDR2 SYDVKM come from the germline V gene. This CDR3 is 12 amino acids long. The germline V and J ends were trimmed by 5 bases and 8 bases, with 12 bases remaining between them. DNA for the CDR3: TGTGCCAGCAGTGATGAAGGGGTCACCCAGTACTTC. Amino acid sequence: CASSDEGVTQYF. The full variable domain, in which reference TRBV28 and TRBJ2-5 provide the parts outside the CDR3, is DVKVTQSSRYLVKRTGEKVFLECVQDMDHENMFWYRQDPGLGLRLIYFSYDVKMKEKGDIPEGYSVSREKKERFSLILESASTNQTSMYLCASSDEGVTQYFGPGTRLLVL.

The genes are TRBV19 and TRBJ2-1, with D possibly matching TRBD2 (6 bases). Deletions cut 6 bases from V and 6 bases from J, with 18 bases between. CDR3 size: 15 residues. Germline V gene lookup returns CDR1 LNHDA and CDR2 SQIVND (reference sequence). Written as DNA, the CDR3 is TGTGCCAGTAGCCCGCTCGCGGGGCTATCCAATGAGCAGTTCTTC. The encoded protein is CASSPLAGLSNEQFF.

This clonotype showed up many times. This chain uses TRBV7-2 with TRBJ2-7; D gene ambiguous. CDR3 length equals 13 residues. Trimming pared 0 bases from V and 5 bases from J, leaving 8 bases between. The V gene's germline CDR1 is SGHTA and CDR2 FQGNSA. In nucleotides, the CDR3 is TGTGCCAGCAGCTTAGCTCGTCGGAACGAGCAGTACTTC. Translating gives CASSLARRNEQYF.

This clonotype was observed a handful of times. The chain is built from TRBV5-1 and TRBJ2-7, with 8 bases aligning to TRBD2. The CDR3 length is 15 residues. Germline V gene sequence: CDR1 SGHRS, CDR2 YFSETQ. J gave up 4 bases and V 0 bases, and 6 bases lay outside the gene matches. CDR3 coding DNA: TGCGCCAGCAGCTTGGTTCGGGAGGGCCATTACGAGCAGTACTTC. It translates to CASSLVREGHYEQYF.

This chain uses TRBV28 with TRBJ2-7, with 12 bases matching TRBD2. V lost 7 bases to trimming and J lost 3 bases; unmatched junction nucleotides: 7. The CDR3 length is 15 residues. The germline CDR1 and CDR2 sequences are MDHEN and SYDVKM. The CDR3 DNA sequence: TGTGCCAGCATGGCCGGACTAGCGGGGAACTACGAGCAGTACTTC. As protein: CASMAGLAGNYEQYF.

This clonotype was recorded many times. The chain links TRBV2 to TRBJ2-5, with a tentative D call TRBD2 (5 bases). The CDR3 contains 13 residues. V was trimmed by 3 bases and J by 9 bases, leaving 14 bases between them. The V gene's germline CDR1 is SNHLY and CDR2 FYNNEI. The CDR3 DNA reads as TGTGCCAGCAGTGACCCCACTAGGTCGTCCCAGTACTTC. Amino acids: CASSDPTRSSQYF. The full variable domain, its missing parts supplied by reference TRBV2 and TRBJ2-5, is EPEVTQTPSHQVTQMGQEVILRCVPISNHLYFYWYRQILGQKVEFLVSFYNNEISEKSEIFDDQFSVERPDGSNFTLKIRSTKLEDSAMYFCASSDPTRSSQYFGPGTRLLVL.

This clonotype showed up just a few times. The chain links TRBV29-1 to TRBJ2-7, with 10 nucleotides matching TRBD1. V lost 6 bases, J lost 7 bases, and 9 bases stayed unmatched. CDR3 length equals 13 residues. Germline CDR1 SQVTM, CDR2 ANQGSEA. The CDR3 loop reads CSVAGQGLKEQYF. The CDR3 DNA follows: TGCAGCGTAGCGGGACAGGGGCTCAAAGAGCAGTACTTC.

The rearrangement uses TRBV7-9 and TRBJ2-7, with D uncertain. The J call could be wrong; TRBJ2-1 is a better fit for the DNA end. The CDR3 totals 12 residues. Germline assignment: CDR1 SEHNR and CDR2 FQNEAQ (reference sequence). CDR3 residues: CASSLQNYEQFF. DNA for the CDR3: TGTGCCAGCAGCTTACAGAACTACGAGCAGTTCTTC.

In this sample, this clonotype turned up many times. The chain recombines TRBV28 with TRBJ2-3; 14 bases match TRBD2. CDR3 length equals 18 residues. CDR1 is MDHEN, CDR2 SYDVKM, per germline. Losses at the gene ends were 5 bases for V and 0 bases for J; bases not matched to a gene: 7. The chain's CDR3 is CASSTWTSGRYSTDTQYF. The CDR3, as DNA: TGTGCCAGCAGTACCTGGACTAGCGGGAGGTATAGCACAGATACGCAGTATTTT.

There are many counts of this clonotype. The chain joins TRBV7-9 to TRBJ1-1; D unclear. V lost 2 bases to trimming and J lost 1 base, with 8 bases between them. The CDR3 runs to 14 residues. CDR1 and CDR2 (germline): SEHNR, FQNEAQ (reference sequence). The CDR3 DNA sequence: TGTGCCAGCAGCTTACGGGGATGGAACACTGAAGCTTTCTTT. Protein: CASSLRGWNTEAFF.